The T cell receptor (beta chain) under discussion was sequenced for a study of T cells in Graves' hyperthyroidism and ophthalmopathy. This clonotype has a handful of counts. There were TCR beta CDR3 regions amplified from RNA transcripts. HTBI primers were employed in a first-round RT-PCR of the TCR CDR3. TCRdb ran MiXCR on the multiplex PCR reads and lists one entry per CDR3 protein. The repertoire holds around 500,000 distinct CDR3 sequences, with 14% as singletons. The sample consisted of blood. The receptor was isolated from a woman between 40 and 55 years old with Graves' hyperthyroidism.

In DNA, the CDR3 is TGTGCCACCAGCGGTAGCGGGAGGGCCTTGGGGTCCTACAATGAGCAGTTCTTC. The encoded protein is CATSGSGRALGSYNEQFF. The genes are TRBV15 and TRBJ2-1; 11 nucleotides match TRBD2. The trim removed 5 bases at V and 1 base at J, leaving 10 bases unmatched. CDR1 is LNHNV and CDR2 is YYDKDF in the germline V gene (reference sequence). The CDR3 is 18 residues long.